This T cell receptor beta chain was obtained from a study of cytomegalovirus exposure and HLA in healthy donors. The CDR3 consists of 12 residues. Germline V gene lookup returns CDR1 SGHTA and CDR2 FQGTGA. V was trimmed by 4 bases and J by 4 bases, leaving 6 bases between them. A multiplex PCR was run with 60 Vbeta primers and 13 Jbeta primers. TCRdb's table, derived via immunoSEQ multiplex PCR, lists solely in-frame clones and lacks some. The data hold 150,000 or so clones, with about 85% observed a single time. The specimen sequenced was PBMCs. The clonotype comes from a man under 40 in good health and CMV-seropositive. This chain connects TRBV7-3 to TRBJ2-3; possibly TRBD2 for D (5 bases). The CDR3 DNA follows: TGTGCCAGCAGCTCAGCGGCAGATACGCAGTATTTT. This translates into CASSSAADTQYF.